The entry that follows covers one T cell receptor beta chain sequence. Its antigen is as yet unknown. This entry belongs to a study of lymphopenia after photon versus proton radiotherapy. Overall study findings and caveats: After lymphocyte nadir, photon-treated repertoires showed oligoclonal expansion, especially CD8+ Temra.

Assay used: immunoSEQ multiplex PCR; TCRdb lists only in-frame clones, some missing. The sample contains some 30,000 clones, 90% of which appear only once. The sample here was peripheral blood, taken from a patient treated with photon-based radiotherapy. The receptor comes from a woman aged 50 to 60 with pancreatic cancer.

The CDR3 reads CASSAGTSYGYTF. CDR3 coding DNA: TGTGCCAGCAGTGCTGGGACATCCTATGGCTACACCTTC. The chain recombines TRBV2 with TRBJ1-2; a possible D gene is TRBD1 (6 bases). Germline V gives CDR1 SNHLY, CDR2 FYNNEI. The V end lost 4 bases, the J end lost 4 bases, and 10 bases lay between the germline ends. The CDR3 is made up of 13 amino acids.